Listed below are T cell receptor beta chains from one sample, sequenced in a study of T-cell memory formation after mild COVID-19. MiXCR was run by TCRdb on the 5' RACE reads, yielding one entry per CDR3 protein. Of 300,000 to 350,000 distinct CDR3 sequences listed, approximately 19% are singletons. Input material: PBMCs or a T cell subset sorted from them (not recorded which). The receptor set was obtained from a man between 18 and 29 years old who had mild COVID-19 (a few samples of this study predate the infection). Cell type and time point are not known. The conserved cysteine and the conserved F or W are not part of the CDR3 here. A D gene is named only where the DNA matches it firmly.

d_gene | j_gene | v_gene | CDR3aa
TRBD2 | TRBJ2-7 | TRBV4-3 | ASRRGGSEQY
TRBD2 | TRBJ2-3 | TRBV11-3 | ASSLAGGALLDTQY
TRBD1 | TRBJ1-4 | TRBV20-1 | SAPSRTGLGPSW
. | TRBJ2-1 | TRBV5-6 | ASSLAGAAGEQF
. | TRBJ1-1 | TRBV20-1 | RTVLGDMNTEAF
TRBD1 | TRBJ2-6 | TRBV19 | ASMKITGGNSGANVLT
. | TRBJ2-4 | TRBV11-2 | ASSPQPLAKNIQY
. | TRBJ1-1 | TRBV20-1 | SARVAGVNTEAF
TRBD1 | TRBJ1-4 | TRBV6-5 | ASSYSRTGWDEKLF
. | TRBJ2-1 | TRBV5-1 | ASSLPDSYNEQF
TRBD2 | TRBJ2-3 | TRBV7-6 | ASSSAGGVDTQY
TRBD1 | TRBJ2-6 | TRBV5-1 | ASNQGAYGANVLT
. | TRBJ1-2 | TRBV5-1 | ASSQDKVGYT
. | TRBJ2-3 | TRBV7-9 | ASSLKTQY
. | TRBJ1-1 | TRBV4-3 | ASSQDLARGNTEAF
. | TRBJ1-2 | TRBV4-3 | ASSQGRRAGGYT
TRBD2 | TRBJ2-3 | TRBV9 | ASSTGGWADTQY
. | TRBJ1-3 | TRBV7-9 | ASVGNTIY
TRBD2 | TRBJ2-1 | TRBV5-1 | ASSLYSSGDNEQF
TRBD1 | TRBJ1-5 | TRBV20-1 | SATGQESQPQH
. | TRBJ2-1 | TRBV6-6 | ASSPQGFGEQF
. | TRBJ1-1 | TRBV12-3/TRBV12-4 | ASSRRTEAF
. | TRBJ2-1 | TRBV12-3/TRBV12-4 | ASSFGSGEQF
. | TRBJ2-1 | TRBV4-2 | ASSPRDTFSYNEQF
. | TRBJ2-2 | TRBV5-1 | ASSFPGRNTGELF
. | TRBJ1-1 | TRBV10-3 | AISESEVANTEAF
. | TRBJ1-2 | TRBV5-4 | ASSPGRVALYGYT
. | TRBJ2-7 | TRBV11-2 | ASSFSVRGRSYEQY
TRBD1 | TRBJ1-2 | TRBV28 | ASEEDRGPGYT
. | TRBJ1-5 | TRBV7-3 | ASRHPGVEPQH
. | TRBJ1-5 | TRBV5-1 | ASSPGDVSNQPQH
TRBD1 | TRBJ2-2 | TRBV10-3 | AIRAVTGGGELF
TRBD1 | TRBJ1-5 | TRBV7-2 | ASSLEGQGAQPQH
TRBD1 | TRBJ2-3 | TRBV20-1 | SASLGTGTDTQY
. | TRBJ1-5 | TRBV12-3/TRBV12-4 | ASSPRVSNQPQH
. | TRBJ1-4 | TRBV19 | ASRRRGEEKLF
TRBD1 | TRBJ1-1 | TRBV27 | ASSIQGGTEAF
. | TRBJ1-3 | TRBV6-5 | ASGNWGDTIY
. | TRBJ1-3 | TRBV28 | ASSSAAEGNTIY
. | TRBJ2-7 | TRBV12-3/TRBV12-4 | ASSSLGLALDGSYEQY
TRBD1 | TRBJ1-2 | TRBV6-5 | ASSYRTGIYGYT
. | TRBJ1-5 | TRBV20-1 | SARDRAGANQPQH
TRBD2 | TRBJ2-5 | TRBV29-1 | SVEGTGASGGDETQY
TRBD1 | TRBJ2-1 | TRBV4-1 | ASSLRQGYEQF
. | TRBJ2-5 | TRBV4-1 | ASSGRTAQETQY
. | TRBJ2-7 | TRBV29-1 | SVAEQTYEQY
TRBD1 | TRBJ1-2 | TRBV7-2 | ASSSPLGGQNYGYT
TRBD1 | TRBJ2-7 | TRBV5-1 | ASSLGQGYDEQY
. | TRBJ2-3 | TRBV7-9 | ASSQWDGGTDTQY
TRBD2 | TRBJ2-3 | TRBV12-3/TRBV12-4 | ASSPRGTSGTDTQY
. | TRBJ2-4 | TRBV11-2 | ASSLAARALAKNIQY